The 21 T cell receptor beta chains below come from one sample, sequenced in a study of beta chain features in type 1 diabetes. General observations from the study: The study found moderately but significantly shorter TCRB CDR3s in all four CD4+ subsets of Type 1 diabetes patients.

Since all of the isolated RNA was reverse transcribed, expressed TCRB transcripts were what got sequenced. Here immunoSEQ multiplex PCR was the method, and the copy in TCRdb shows in-frame clones only, minus some. Here the sample spans about 160,000 clones, 7.5% to 9.5% being singletons. These TCRs are of unknown antigen specificity. Sequenced: central memory CD4+ T cells from blood. These receptors all come from a woman under 30 with type 1 diabetes.

This clone was picked up a small number of times. The chain uses TRBV19 and TRBJ1-6; no clear D gene. CDR1 and CDR2 from the germline V gene are LNHDA and SQIVND (reference sequence). The V end lost 5 bases, the J end lost 3 bases, and 11 bases lay between the germline ends. CDR3 length equals 15 residues. CDR3 sequence reads: CASSAQVYYNSPLHF. CDR3 bases: TGTGCCAGTAGTGCCCAGGTTTACTATAATTCACCCCTCCACTTT. The full variable domain, completed using reference TRBV19 and TRBJ1-6, is DGGITQSPKYLFRKEGQNVTLSCEQNLNHDAMYWYRQDPGQGLRLIYYSQIVNDFQKGDIAEGYSVSREKKESFPLTVTSAQKNPTAFYLCASSAQVYYNSPLHFGNGTRLTVT.

The chain employs TRBV5-4 and TRBJ2-5; the D gene is possibly TRBD2 (5 bases). V was shortened by 4 bases and J by 5 bases, with 12 bases between the two germline ends. From germline, CDR1 is SGHNT and CDR2 YYREEE (reference sequence). The length of the CDR3 is 13 residues. As DNA, the CDR3 is TGTGCCAGCAGCGATCGTGTAGCGGAGACCCAGTACTTC. Its protein product is CASSDRVAETQYF.

The chain couples TRBV4-3 to TRBJ2-5; 8 bases are a match to TRBD2. Trimming at V came to 1 base and at J to 5 bases, leaving 9 bases not matched to a gene. This CDR3 is 16 amino acids long. The germline CDR1 and CDR2 sequences are LGHNA and YSLEER. CDR3 protein: CASSQGGLASGETQYF. In DNA form, the CDR3 reads TGCGCCAGCAGCCAAGGTGGACTAGCCTCGGGCGAGACCCAGTACTTC.

The sample holds a few counts of this clone. In nucleotides, the CDR3 is TGTGCCAGTAGTATCGGGAGATTGAGTGATCAGCCCCAGCATTTT. It yields the protein CASSIGRLSDQPQHF. The chain joins TRBV19 to TRBJ1-5; the D is unclear. Germline CDR1 is LNHDA and CDR2 is SQIVND (reference sequence). CDR3 length equals 15 residues. The V end was cut by 3 bases, the J end by 5 bases, with 14 bases between. Using reference TRBV19 and TRBJ1-5 for the parts outside the CDR3, the full variable domain is DGGITQSPKYLFRKEGQNVTLSCEQNLNHDAMYWYRQDPGQGLRLIYYSQIVNDFQKGDIAEGYSVSREKKESFPLTVTSAQKNPTAFYLCASSIGRLSDQPQHFGDGTRLSIL.

This rearrangement joins TRBV5-6 to TRBJ2-7, with TRBD2 identical over 8 bases. J was trimmed by 3 bases and V by 4 bases; bases with no gene match: 6. The germline V gene has CDR1 SGHDT and CDR2 YYEEEE. The CDR3 has 14 residues. Written as DNA, the CDR3 is TGTGCCAGCAGCCGGGGACTAGTGAACTACGAGCAGTACTTC. Translated: CASSRGLVNYEQYF.

This clone was counted between two and nine times. The V gene is TRBV5-4, the J gene TRBJ2-7, with 10 bases fitting TRBD2. CDR1 is SGHNT and CDR2 is YYREEE in the germline V gene (reference sequence). Trimming cost V 2 bases and J 7 bases; bases outside gene matches: 12. This CDR3 contains 16 residues. CDR3 DNA sequence: TGTGCCAGCAGCTTTTCCGGGACTAGCGTTTTTAGGGAGCAGTACTTC. Residues: CASSFSGTSVFREQYF.

This clone was counted a few times. The chain joins TRBV9 to TRBJ2-4, with 7 bases that match TRBD2. Germline V gives CDR1 SGDLS, CDR2 YYNGEE. This CDR3 is built from 16 residues. With V trimmed by 4 bases and J by 0 bases, 7 bases remained unmatched. CDR3 nucleotide sequence: TGTGCCAGCAGCCTTGCTGGGGGGGGAGCCAAAAACATTCAGTACTTC. It codes for CASSLAGGGAKNIQYF.

This clone was detected only a few times. The rearrangement uses TRBV4-3 and TRBJ2-4; 9 bases line up with TRBD2. Germline CDR1 LGHNA, CDR2 YSLEER. The CDR3 totals 14 residues. V trimming: 3 bases; J trimming: 7 bases; junction bases outside the gene matches: 4. The DNA of the CDR3 is TGCGCCAGCAGCCAGAATAGCGGGAGTAACATTCAGTACTTC. This encodes CASSQNSGSNIQYF.

The rearrangement uses TRBV9 and TRBJ2-2; 8 nucleotides line up with TRBD1. This CDR3 comprises 14 residues. Germline V lookup: CDR1 SGDLS, CDR2 YYNGEE. The ends lost 2 bases at V and 5 bases at J; junction bases unmatched: 2. CDR3 nucleotide sequence: TGTGCCAGCAGCGTCCAGGGGGCGACCGGGGAGCTGTTTTTT. The encoded protein is CASSVQGATGELFF. Looking up the rest from reference TRBV9 and TRBJ2-2 gives the full variable domain: DSGVTQTPKHLITATGQRVTLRCSPRSGDLSVYWYQQSLDQGLQFLIQYYNGEERAKGNILERFSAQQFPDLHSELNLSSLELGDSALYFCASSVQGATGELFFGEGSRLTVL.

CDR3 amino acids: CASSQDRGGPGQPQHF. CDR3 nucleotides: TGCGCCAGCAGCCAAGATCGCGGGGGGCCGGGGCAGCCCCAGCATTTT. The genes are TRBV4-3 and TRBJ1-5, with D possibly TRBD1 on 6 matching bases. Trimming stripped 0 bases from V and 7 bases from J, with 16 bases between. The CDR3 is 16 amino acids. The germline CDR1 and CDR2 sequences are LGHNA and YSLEER.

The chain has TRBV5-1 and TRBJ2-1; TRBD2 is a possible D gene (5 bases). This CDR3 has 15 residues. The germline CDR1 and CDR2 sequences are SGHRS and YFSETQ. Trimming stripped 0 bases from V and 3 bases from J, with 10 bases between. The DNA for the CDR3 is TGCGCCAGCAGCTTGGTTACCGGACTCTACAATGAGCAGTTCTTC. Residues: CASSLVTGLYNEQFF. Based on the CDR3 plus reference TRBV5-1 and TRBJ2-1, the full variable domain is KAGVTQTPRYLIKTRGQQVTLSCSPISGHRSVSWYQQTPGQGLQFLFEYFSETQRNKGNFPGRFSGRQFSNSRSEMNVSTLELGDSALYLCASSLVTGLYNEQFFGPGTRLTVL.

This clone was seen only a few times. The chain recombines TRBV9 with TRBJ1-2; 7 bases fit TRBD1. Per the germline V gene, CDR1 is SGDLS and CDR2 is YYNGEE. V lost 7 bases, J lost 0 bases, and 6 bases stayed unmatched. CDR3 size: 14 residues. CDR3 sequence reads: CASQGQLANYGYTF. The CDR3 nucleotides read TGTGCCAGCCAGGGACAGCTAGCTAACTATGGCTACACCTTC.

In regard to this clone: Different DNA sequences within this sample yield the same CDR3. The chain combines TRBV7-3 with TRBJ1-1; D is unresolved. Germline V lookup: CDR1 SGHTA, CDR2 FQGTGA. Trimming removed 1 base at V and 0 bases at J, with 6 bases between. The CDR3 has 14 amino acids. This CDR3 is CASSLSGMNTEAFF. CDR3 nucleotides: TGTGCCAGCAGCTTAAGTGGCATGAACACTGAAGCTTTCTTT.

This clone has ten or more counts. The rearrangement joins TRBV28 to TRBJ1-1; D is possibly TRBD1 (6 bases). Germline V gene lookup returns CDR1 MDHEN and CDR2 SYDVKM. V gave up 6 bases and J gave up 1 base, with 12 bases separating them. The CDR3 spans 14 residues. The CDR3 reads CASSLGQKNTEAFF. CDR3 coding DNA: TGTGCCAGCAGCCTTGGACAGAAGAACACTGAAGCTTTCTTT.

The J gene is TRBJ2-5, the V gene TRBV18; TRBD2 matches at 7 bases. The J call is in doubt because the DNA end fits TRBJ2-7 better. The CDR3 has 13 amino acids. Per germline, CDR1 KGHSH and CDR2 LQKENI. This CDR3 reads CASSPGREYEQYF. The DNA for the CDR3 is TGTGCCAGCTCACCGGGGAGGGAATACGAGCAGTACTTC.

As for this clone: The same CDR3 also results from other DNA sequences found in this sample. The J gene is TRBJ2-2, the V gene TRBV7-2, with D possibly TRBD2 on 5 matching bases. The CDR3 runs 13 residues. Looked up from germline, CDR1 is SGHTA and CDR2 is FQGNSA. The V gene lost 5 bases and the J gene lost 5 bases, with 9 bases spanning the gap. CDR3 sequence (DNA): TGTGCCAGCAGCGGCCGGGGTACCGGGGAGCTGTTTTTT. This encodes CASSGRGTGELFF.

This clone was recorded a few times. This chain joins TRBV11-2 and TRBJ1-3, with a weak D call TRBD1 (5 bases). The germline V and J ends were trimmed by 5 bases and 0 bases, with 14 bases remaining between them. The CDR3 loop spans 16 amino acids. The germline CDR1 and CDR2 sequences are SGHAT and FQNNGV. In nucleotides, the CDR3 is TGTGCCAGCAGCCCCGCCCAGGGAAGCTCTGGAAACACCATATATTTT. Its protein product is CASSPAQGSSGNTIYF.

The gene calls are TRBV7-9 and TRBJ2-7; D gene uncertain. Germline V gene data show CDR1 as SEHNR and CDR2 as FQNEAQ (reference sequence). The CDR3 extends over 12 amino acids. The germline V and J ends were trimmed by 5 bases and 5 bases, with 10 bases remaining between them. CDR3 coding DNA: TGTGCCAGCAGCCTGGAACTAAACGAGCAGTACTTC. The encoded protein is CASSLELNEQYF.

The chain links TRBV6-5 to TRBJ2-7, with TRBD1 matching over 7 bases. The germline gives CDR1 MNHEY, CDR2 SVGAGI. Trimming removed 2 bases from V and 2 bases from J; junction bases left unmatched: 3. CDR3 length: 14 amino acids. The CDR3 here is CASSYRDRAYEQYF. CDR3 DNA sequence: TGTGCCAGCAGTTACAGGGACAGAGCCTACGAGCAGTACTTC.

The V gene is TRBV7-2, the J gene TRBJ2-6; 7 bases are a match to TRBD2. This CDR3 contains 19 residues. The V and J ends lost 4 bases and 2 bases, in that order; junction bases with no gene match: 14. CDR1 and CDR2 (germline): SGHTA, FQGNSA. The CDR3 sequence: CASSSRGGSGWAGANVLTF. DNA of the CDR3: TGTGCCAGCAGCTCCCGGGGAGGGAGTGGCTGGGCTGGGGCCAACGTCCTGACTTTC.

The sample holds a few counts of this clone. This chain links TRBV28 with TRBJ2-7, with 7 bases identical to TRBD2. J was trimmed by 0 bases and V by 10 bases; bases with no gene match: 12. The length of the CDR3 is 15 residues. In germline, CDR1 is MDHEN, CDR2 SYDVKM. In DNA, the CDR3 is TGTGCCACAGAAGATAGCGGGCGACCCTCCTACGAGCAGTACTTC. It codes for CATEDSGRPSYEQYF.